One and the same sample provided the 22 T cell receptor beta chains below, sequenced in a study of CD4+ T cells in melanoma. Assay used: immunoSEQ multiplex PCR; TCRdb lists only in-frame clones, some missing. The table records roughly 10,000 clones, more than 60% of them present only once. Sequenced material: cells from a culture (not recorded whether cultured in vitro). All receptors come from a human donor with melanoma.

The CDR3 protein is CASSLWGNGELFF. The CDR3 bases are TGTGCCAGCAGTTTATGGGGGAACGGGGAGCTGTTTTTT. The V and J genes are TRBV27 and TRBJ2-2, with D perhaps assigned TRBD1 or TRBD2 (5 bases each). This CDR3 region has 13 residues. Germline V gene sequence: CDR1 MNHEY, CDR2 SMNVEV (reference sequence). The germline V and J ends were trimmed by 1 base and 7 bases, with 7 bases remaining between them.

This clone was counted only a few times. This chain connects TRBV12-5 to TRBJ1-5, with 11 bases that match TRBD1. This CDR3 is 16 amino acids long. The germline V gene has CDR1 LGHNT and CDR2 FRNRAP. J was trimmed by 6 bases and V by 0 bases; bases with no gene match: 4. This chain's CDR3 is CASGLVQGQGVQPQHF. The CDR3 DNA reads TGTGCTAGTGGTTTGGTACAGGGACAGGGGGTTCAGCCCCAGCATTTT.

V gene TRBV5-5 combines with J gene TRBJ1-1, with no clear D. Germline CDR1 SGHKS, CDR2 YYEKEE (reference sequence). V was cut by 2 bases and J by 3 bases, with 11 bases left in between. The CDR3 contains 14 residues. As DNA, the CDR3 is TGTGCCAGCAGCTTAAAGGAGGTGTACACTGAAGCTTTCTTT. Its translation is CASSLKEVYTEAFF.

This clone has only a few counts. The V call is TRBV15, the J call TRBJ2-7, with 10 bases that match TRBD2. This CDR3 has 17 residues. Germline V lookup: CDR1 LNHNV, CDR2 YYDKDF (reference sequence). After removal of 5 bases from V and 4 bases from J, the junction contained 14 bases not matched to a gene. The CDR3 nucleotides are TGTGCCACCAGCCAACTGGGGGCGAGCGGGGGGGCATACGAGCAGTACTTC. This gives the protein CATSQLGASGGAYEQYF.

CDR3 in DNA: TGTGCCAGCGCCCTACTAGCGGAACAAGAGACCCAGTACTTC. Translation: CASALLAEQETQYF. This sequence joins TRBV6-5 and TRBJ2-5, with 8 bases aligning to TRBD2. The trim removed 8 bases at V and 2 bases at J, leaving 7 bases unmatched. The CDR3 totals 14 residues. Per germline, CDR1 MNHEY and CDR2 SVGAGI.

V and J are TRBV27 and TRBJ1-6; D not resolved. V was cut by 6 bases and J by 2 bases, with 11 bases left in between. Germline V gives CDR1 MNHEY, CDR2 SMNVEV (reference sequence). The CDR3 runs to 15 residues. As DNA, the CDR3 is TGTGCCAGCAGGAGGACGGCCCCCTATAATTCACCCCTCCACTTT. It encodes CASRRTAPYNSPLHF.

CDR3 protein: CASSWTGEGELFF. Written as DNA, the CDR3 is TGCGCCAGCAGCTGGACAGGGGAGGGGGAGCTGTTTTTT. The V and J genes are TRBV5-1 and TRBJ2-2; 9 nucleotides align to TRBD1. After removal of 3 bases from V and 8 bases from J, the junction contained 2 bases not matched to a gene. The germline V gene encodes CDR1 SGHRS and CDR2 YFSETQ. The CDR3 consists of 13 residues.

The V call is TRBV5-4, the J call TRBJ2-5; D uncertain. CDR3 size: 14 residues. CDR1 and CDR2 (germline): SGHNT, YYREEE (reference sequence). Trimming took 0 bases from V and 4 from J, leaving 10 bases between them. CDR3 in amino acids: CASSLAGVGETQYF. DNA of the CDR3: TGTGCCAGCAGCTTGGCCGGAGTGGGAGAGACCCAGTACTTC.

The count of this clone is one. The rearrangement links TRBV19 to TRBJ1-2; perhaps TRBD1 as D (5 bases). This CDR3 is 13 amino acids long. V lost 10 bases and J 7 bases, leaving 19 bases between the germline ends. The germline CDR1 and CDR2 sequences are LNHDA and SQIVND (reference sequence). The CDR3 DNA reads as TGTGCCACCGAATCGTCGGGGACGACTGGCTACACCTTC. It yields the protein CATESSGTTGYTF.

This clone was seen just once. This sequence joins TRBV7-3 and TRBJ1-1; D gene uncertain. The V gene's germline CDR1 is SGHTA and CDR2 FQGTGA. The CDR3 is 13 amino acids. Trimming pared 6 bases from V and 3 bases from J, leaving 11 bases between. DNA for the CDR3: TGTGCCAGCAGAAGTCCAGGCGACACTGAAGCTTTCTTT. This sequence encodes CASRSPGDTEAFF.

This clone was picked up a small number of times. The chain uses TRBV7-9 and TRBJ1-6; D is unresolved. Germline CDR1 and CDR2: SEHNR and FQNEAQ (reference sequence). V was shortened by 7 bases and J by 6 bases, with 10 bases between the two germline ends. This CDR3 has 13 residues. CDR3 residues: CASKGYSNSPLHF. For the CDR3, the DNA is TGTGCCAGCAAGGGATACTCTAATTCACCCCTCCACTTT.

CDR3 amino acids: CASSYSTGNTEAFF. In nucleotides, the CDR3 is TGTGCCAGCAGTTACTCGACGGGGAACACTGAAGCTTTCTTT. The chain joins TRBV6-5 to TRBJ1-1, with D unclear. Germline values: CDR1 MNHEY, CDR2 SVGAGI. V was cut by 0 bases and J by 1 base, with 6 bases left in between. The CDR3 is 14 amino acids.

A few counts support this clone. The chain carries TRBV7-9 and TRBJ1-6; no reliable D call. The CDR3 covers 17 residues. Trimming pared 4 bases from V and 0 bases from J, leaving 13 bases between. Germline V gene data show CDR1 as SEHNR and CDR2 as FQNEAQ (reference sequence). The CDR3 reads CASSSIRVNSYNSPLHF. In nucleotides, the CDR3 is TGTGCCAGCAGCTCCATCAGAGTTAACTCCTATAATTCACCCCTCCACTTT.

The chain carries TRBV14 and TRBJ1-2; D is unresolved. Deletions cut 4 bases from V and 4 bases from J, with 16 bases between. The CDR3 extends over 15 amino acids. Germline V CDR1 and CDR2: SGHDN, FVKESK. The CDR3: CASSPFGSGSYGYTF. In DNA form, the CDR3 reads TGTGCCAGCAGCCCCTTCGGGTCGGGGAGCTATGGCTACACCTTC.

The rearrangement uses TRBV4-1 and TRBJ1-6; D call uncertain. The germline CDR1 and CDR2 sequences are MGHRA and YSYEKL. Between the trimmed V and J ends, which lost 3 bases and 9 bases, there was a span of 12 bases. This CDR3 spans 14 amino acids. The CDR3 here is CASSHDIYASPLHF. As DNA, the CDR3 is TGCGCCAGCAGCCATGACATATACGCTTCACCCCTCCACTTT.

This clone has a single count. V gene TRBV7-3 combines with J gene TRBJ1-1; 9 bases line up with TRBD1. V was clipped by 4 bases and J by 7 bases; unmatched bases: 1. This CDR3 comprises 12 residues. Looked up from germline, CDR1 is SGHTA and CDR2 is FQGTGA. The CDR3, as DNA: TGTGCCAGCAGCTCGGGACAGGGTGAAGCTTTCTTT. This sequence encodes CASSSGQGEAFF.

The rearrangement uses TRBV10-2 and TRBJ2-1; the D gene is possibly TRBD2 (6 bases). The CDR3 loop spans 17 amino acids. Trimming removed 7 bases at V and 7 bases at J, with 26 bases between. CDR1 WSHSY and CDR2 SAAADI come from the germline V gene. The CDR3 here is CASISAAGYSMGNEQFF. In DNA, the CDR3 is TGCGCCAGCATTTCGGCTGCGGGGTACTCGATGGGAAATGAGCAGTTCTTC.

This clone showed up just a few times. The chain has TRBV9 and TRBJ1-1; 8 bases map to TRBD1. With 3 bases clipped from V and 3 bases from J, the junction kept 4 bases outside the gene matches. Germline CDR1 SGDLS, CDR2 YYNGEE. The CDR3 covers 14 residues. The CDR3 loop reads CASSGAGGYTEAFF. CDR3 coding DNA: TGTGCCAGCAGCGGGGCAGGGGGCTACACTGAAGCTTTCTTT. Full variable domain (missing parts from reference TRBV9 and TRBJ1-1): DSGVTQTPKHLITATGQRVTLRCSPRSGDLSVYWYQQSLDQGLQFLIQYYNGEERAKGNILERFSAQQFPDLHSELNLSSLELGDSALYFCASSGAGGYTEAFFGQGTRLTVV.

The chain employs TRBV6-1 and TRBJ1-2; D possibly corresponds to TRBD1 (5 bases). V was trimmed by 6 bases and J by 8 bases, leaving 13 bases between them. The CDR3 is 12 residues long. CDR1 is MNHNS and CDR2 is SASEGT in the germline V gene. Here the CDR3 reads CASRPGWRGYTF. The CDR3, as DNA: TGTGCCAGCAGACCAGGGTGGCGCGGCTACACCTTC.

The rearrangement uses TRBV18 and TRBJ1-4; D perhaps matches TRBD1 (6 bases). Trimming removed 3 bases from V and 7 bases from J, with 12 bases in between. Germline CDR1 KGHSH, CDR2 LQKENI. The CDR3 has 14 amino acids. This chain's CDR3 is CASSPNRAAEKLFF. CDR3 nucleotides: TGTGCCAGCTCACCTAACAGGGCAGCTGAAAAACTGTTTTTT.

The V gene is TRBV10-1, the J gene TRBJ1-2; 7 positions match TRBD1. CDR1 and CDR2 from the germline V gene are WNHNN and SYGVQD (reference sequence). Trimming at V came to 0 bases and at J to 2 bases, leaving 3 bases not matched to a gene. The CDR3 sequence is 15 residues long. The CDR3 nucleotides are TGCGCCAGCAGTGAGTCTTGGGGACAGAACTATGGCTACACCTTC. Its protein is CASSESWGQNYGYTF.

This clone occurred a few times. This chain connects TRBV7-3 to TRBJ1-3, with D tentatively TRBD1 (6 bases). The CDR3 consists of 15 residues. Trimming cost V 5 bases and J 0 bases, with 11 bases left between them. Germline V gives CDR1 SGHTA, CDR2 FQGTGA. The CDR3 loop reads CASSPDSHSGNTIYF. The CDR3 DNA is TGTGCCAGCAGCCCGGACAGTCACTCTGGAAACACCATATATTTT.